The next 20 T cell receptor beta chains were all read from a single sample in a study. TCRdb processed the RT-PCR reads anew with MiXCR; each CDR3 protein has one entry. The table shows 550,000 to 750,000 distinct CDR3 sequences, with more than 13% occurring only once. Source material: memory CD4+ T cells from blood. Receptors originate from a female donor in good health, serving as a healthy control.

This clonotype was seen a few times. The chain is built from TRBV20-1 and TRBJ2-1, with D tentatively TRBD1 (6 bases). The V end lost 8 bases, the J end lost 7 bases, and 18 bases lay between the germline ends. The CDR3 is made up of 13 amino acids. Germline-derived CDR1 and CDR2 are DFQATT and SNEGSKA (reference sequence). In DNA form, the CDR3 reads TGCAGTTACAGGGAGACCGCGAGGAATGAGCAGTTCTTC. It specifies CSYRETARNEQFF.

The rearrangement joins TRBV5-1 to TRBJ2-1; 7 bases align to TRBD2. Germline V gives CDR1 SGHRS, CDR2 YFSETQ. The length of the CDR3 is 15 residues. The V segment lost 4 bases and the J segment 7 bases; nucleotides outside the gene matches: 11. CDR3 DNA sequence: TGCGCCAGCAGCCCTATCCCCGGGAGGATGAATGAGCAGTTCTTC. This sequence encodes CASSPIPGRMNEQFF.

The sample holds many counts of this clonotype. The chain combines TRBV6-5 with TRBJ2-1; D is ambiguous. The CDR3 sequence is 13 residues long. V lost 2 bases to trimming and J lost 6 bases, with 8 bases between them. Germline lookup yields CDR1 MNHEY and CDR2 SVGAGI. As DNA, the CDR3 is TGTGCCAGCAGTTACACGATTTTCAATGAGCAGTTCTTC. Translated, it gives CASSYTIFNEQFF.

CDR3 nucleotide sequence: TGTGCCAGCAGGGATTTTACAGTGAACACTGAAGCTTTCTTT. This encodes CASRDFTVNTEAFF. The chain uses TRBV6-2 or TRBV6-3 and TRBJ1-1; D remains unclear. Trimming left V 6 bases short and J 0 bases short, with 11 bases between. Germline CDR1 and CDR2: MNHEY and SVGEGT. This CDR3 comprises 14 residues.

This clonotype has a handful of counts. The chain recombines TRBV20-1 with TRBJ1-1; TRBD1 agrees at 7 bases. After removal of 1 base from V and 0 bases from J, the junction contained 5 bases not matched to a gene. CDR1 DFQATT and CDR2 SNEGSKA come from the germline V gene (reference sequence). The CDR3 extends over 15 amino acids. The CDR3, as DNA: TGCAGTGCTAGAGGAGGGGGCAGGGTGAACACTGAAGCTTTCTTT. Amino acids: CSARGGGRVNTEAFF.

In this sample, this clonotype turned up a few times. J is TRBJ2-1 and V is TRBV11-2; D is uncertain. V lost 4 bases and J lost 4, with 11 bases in between. Germline CDR1 is SGHAT and CDR2 is FQNNGV. The CDR3 totals 14 residues. The CDR3 region is CASSSEWGYNEQFF. CDR3 nucleotides: TGTGCCAGCAGCTCCGAGTGGGGATACAATGAGCAGTTCTTC.

This clonotype was recorded a few times. Here the CDR3 reads CASSLPGTSGSVGTDTQYF. DNA of the CDR3: TGTGCCAGCAGTTTACCAGGGACTAGCGGGAGTGTCGGCACAGATACGCAGTATTTT. The rearrangement uses TRBV27 and TRBJ2-3, with TRBD2 matching over 14 bases. Losses at the gene ends were 2 bases for V and 1 base for J; bases not matched to a gene: 8. CDR1 and CDR2 from the germline V gene are MNHEY and SMNVEV (reference sequence). CDR3 size: 19 residues.

This chain connects TRBV5-8 to TRBJ1-3, with 8 bases aligning to TRBD1. This CDR3 has 16 residues. Looked up from germline, CDR1 is SGHTS and CDR2 is YDEGEE. J lost 4 bases, V lost 0 bases, and 6 bases had no gene match. CDR3 bases: TGTGCCAGCAGCTTGGCCGTAAGACAGGGGGGAAACACCATATATTTT. The encoded protein is CASSLAVRQGGNTIYF.

The sample holds a few counts of this clonotype. The genes are TRBV20-1 and TRBJ1-5, with a possible D match to TRBD1 (6 bases). The germline V gene encodes CDR1 DFQATT and CDR2 SNEGSKA (reference sequence). The CDR3 length is 14 residues. V gave up 5 bases and J gave up 4 bases, with 15 bases separating them. This chain's CDR3 is CSARPGTLNQPQHF. In DNA, the CDR3 is TGCAGTGCTCGTCCCGGGACATTAAATCAGCCCCAGCATTTT.

This clonotype was detected only a few times. J is TRBJ2-4 and V is TRBV20-1, with D tentatively TRBD2 (5 bases). The ends were cut back, 0 bases at V and 8 bases at J, with 14 bases in the middle. The germline V gene encodes CDR1 DFQATT and CDR2 SNEGSKA (reference sequence). The CDR3 runs to 14 residues. CDR3 nucleotides: TGCAGTGCTAGAGATCGTAAAGGGAGTGACATTCAGTACTTC. Translation: CSARDRKGSDIQYF.

This clonotype was detected many times. This chain uses TRBV5-1 with TRBJ2-1, with 7 bases that match TRBD1. V shed 0 bases, J shed 8 bases, and the junction held 8 bases outside the gene matches. Germline CDR1 SGHRS, CDR2 YFSETQ. This CDR3 is 15 amino acids long. CDR3 in amino acids: CASSLAAKGGDEQFF. As DNA, the CDR3 is TGCGCCAGCAGCTTGGCGGCTAAAGGGGGCGATGAGCAGTTCTTC.

This clonotype appeared a few times. The chain links TRBV12-3 or TRBV12-4 to TRBJ2-2; 9 bases are shared with TRBD1. The CDR3 extends over 16 amino acids. V trimming: 7 bases; J trimming: 3 bases; junction bases outside the gene matches: 9. This CDR3 reads CASTSRDRVYTGELFF. The CDR3 bases are TGTGCCAGCACTTCCCGGGACAGGGTGTACACCGGGGAGCTGTTTTTT.

The V call is TRBV6-6, the J call TRBJ2-7, with 7 bases matching TRBD1. The germline CDR1 and CDR2 sequences are MNHNY and SVGAGI (reference sequence). This CDR3 has 14 residues. Losses at the gene ends were 2 bases for V and 2 bases for J; bases not matched to a gene: 3. The CDR3 is CASSYDQGAYEQYF. CDR3 sequence (DNA): TGTGCCAGCAGTTACGACCAGGGGGCCTACGAGCAGTACTTC.

In this sample, this clonotype turned up many times. CDR3 amino acids: CSARETSGTQGQFF. The DNA of the CDR3 is TGCAGTGCTAGAGAAACTAGCGGGACGCAAGGTCAGTTCTTC. V gene TRBV20-1 combines with J gene TRBJ2-1; 10 bases map to TRBD2. CDR3 size: 14 residues. Germline CDR1 and CDR2: DFQATT and SNEGSKA (reference sequence). V lost 0 bases and J lost 13; bases outside the gene matches: 9.

V and J are TRBV5-8 and TRBJ2-7; 8 nucleotides line up with TRBD1. Germline V gene sequence: CDR1 SGHTS, CDR2 YDEGEE. This CDR3 comprises 15 residues. The junction had 9 bases not matched to a gene; V was cut back by 2 bases and J by 5 bases. The DNA of the CDR3 is TGTGCCAGCAGCTTAAGACGGACAGGGTCCCACGAGCAGTACTTC. Protein product: CASSLRRTGSHEQYF.

The V call is TRBV7-2, the J call TRBJ2-7; D is unresolved. Germline V lookup: CDR1 SGHTA, CDR2 FQGNSA. The CDR3 has 13 residues. Trimming shortened V by 2 bases and J by 2 bases, and 7 bases separated the two germline ends. The CDR3 here is CASSLYTTYEQYF. In DNA, the CDR3 is TGTGCCAGCAGCTTATACACAACCTACGAGCAGTACTTC.

The rearrangement uses TRBV28 and TRBJ2-7; 7 bases line up with TRBD2. The germline V gene encodes CDR1 MDHEN and CDR2 SYDVKM. With 3 bases clipped from V and 6 bases from J, the junction kept 14 bases outside the gene matches. This CDR3 is built from 16 residues. The CDR3 here is CASSFRGEFPRIEQYF. CDR3 DNA sequence: TGTGCCAGCAGTTTTCGGGGGGAGTTCCCGAGAATCGAGCAGTACTTC.

Note on this clonotype: A much larger clone lies a single base off, so this may be a read error. DNA for the CDR3: TGTGCCAGCAGTTTGACTAGCAGGAAGACCCAGTACTTC. It is translated as CASSLTSRKTQYF. V gene TRBV12-3 or TRBV12-4 combines with J gene TRBJ2-5, with 7 bases that match TRBD2. The CDR3 is made up of 13 amino acids. V shed 3 bases and J 6 bases; nucleotides not matched to a gene: 4.

This clonotype came up a few times. The chain carries TRBV7-8 and TRBJ1-6, with D perhaps TRBD1 (5 bases). Per germline, CDR1 SGHVS and CDR2 FQNEAQ. The CDR3 consists of 16 residues. Deletions cut 1 base from V and 7 bases from J, with 14 bases between. This CDR3 is CASSLGVRDVNSPLHF. For the CDR3, the DNA is TGTGCCAGCAGCTTAGGGGTAAGGGACGTCAATTCACCCCTCCACTTT.

There are a few counts of this clonotype. The chain links TRBV18 to TRBJ1-4; unclear D gene. Germline loops: CDR1 KGHSH, CDR2 LQKENI. V dropped 3 bases and J dropped 5 bases, with 13 bases sitting between them. The CDR3 spans 15 residues. The CDR3 loop is CASSPRPDPNEKLFF. CDR3 DNA: TGTGCCAGCTCACCTCGGCCGGACCCGAATGAAAAACTGTTTTTT. Supplemented by reference TRBV18 and TRBJ1-4, the full variable domain reads NAGVMQNPRHLVRRRGQEARLRCSPMKGHSHVYWYRQLPEEGLKFMVYLQKENIIDESGMPKERFSAEFPKEGPSILRIQQVVRGDSAAYFCASSPRPDPNEKLFFGSGTQLSVL.